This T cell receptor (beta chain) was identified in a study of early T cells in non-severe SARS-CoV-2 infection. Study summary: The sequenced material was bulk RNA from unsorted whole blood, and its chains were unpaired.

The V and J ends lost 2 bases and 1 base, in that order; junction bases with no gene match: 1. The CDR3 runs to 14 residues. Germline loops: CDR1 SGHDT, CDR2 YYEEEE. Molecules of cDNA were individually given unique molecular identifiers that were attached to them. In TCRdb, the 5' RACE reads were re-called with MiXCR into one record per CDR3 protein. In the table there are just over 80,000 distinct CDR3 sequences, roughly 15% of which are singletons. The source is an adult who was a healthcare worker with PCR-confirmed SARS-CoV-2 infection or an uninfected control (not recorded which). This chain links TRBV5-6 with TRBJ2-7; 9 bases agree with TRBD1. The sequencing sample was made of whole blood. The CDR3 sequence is CASSFGTGSYEQYF. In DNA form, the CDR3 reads TGTGCCAGCAGCTTTGGGACAGGGTCCTACGAGCAGTACTTC.